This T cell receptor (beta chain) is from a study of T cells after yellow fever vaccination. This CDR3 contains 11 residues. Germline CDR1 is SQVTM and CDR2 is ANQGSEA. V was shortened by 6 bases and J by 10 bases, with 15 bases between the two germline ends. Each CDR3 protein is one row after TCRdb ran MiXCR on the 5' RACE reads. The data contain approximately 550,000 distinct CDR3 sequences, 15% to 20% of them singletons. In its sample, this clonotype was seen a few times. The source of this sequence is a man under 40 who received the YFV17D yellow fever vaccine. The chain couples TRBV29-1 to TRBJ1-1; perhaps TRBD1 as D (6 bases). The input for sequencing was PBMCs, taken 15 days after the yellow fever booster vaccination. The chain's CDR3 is CSVAVGGLAFF. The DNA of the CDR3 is TGCAGCGTGGCGGTAGGGGGGCTAGCTTTCTTT.